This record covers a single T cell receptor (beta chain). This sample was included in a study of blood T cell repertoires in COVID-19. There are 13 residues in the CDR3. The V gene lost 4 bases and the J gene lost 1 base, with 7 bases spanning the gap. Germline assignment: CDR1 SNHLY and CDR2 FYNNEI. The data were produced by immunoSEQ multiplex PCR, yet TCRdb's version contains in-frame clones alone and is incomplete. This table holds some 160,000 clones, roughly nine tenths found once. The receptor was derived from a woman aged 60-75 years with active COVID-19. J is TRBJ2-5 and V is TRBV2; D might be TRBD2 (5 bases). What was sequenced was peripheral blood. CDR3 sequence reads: CASSGTFQETQYF. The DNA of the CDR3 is TGTGCCAGCAGTGGGACTTTCCAAGAGACCCAGTACTTC.